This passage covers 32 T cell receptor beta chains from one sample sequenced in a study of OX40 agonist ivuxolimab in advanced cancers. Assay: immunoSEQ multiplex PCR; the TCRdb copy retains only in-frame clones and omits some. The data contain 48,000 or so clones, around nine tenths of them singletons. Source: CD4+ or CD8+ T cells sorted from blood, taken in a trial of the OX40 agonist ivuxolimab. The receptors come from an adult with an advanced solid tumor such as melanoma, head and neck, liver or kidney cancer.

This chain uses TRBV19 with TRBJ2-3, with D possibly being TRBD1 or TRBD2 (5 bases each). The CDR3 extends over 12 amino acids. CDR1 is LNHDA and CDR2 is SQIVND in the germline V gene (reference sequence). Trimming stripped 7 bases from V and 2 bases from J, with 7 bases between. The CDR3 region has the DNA TGTGCCAGTAAGGGGACCACAGATACGCAGTATTTT. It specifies CASKGTTDTQYF.

This chain's CDR3 is CASTQGRLNTEAFF. The CDR3 DNA reads TGTGCCAGCACCCAGGGGCGGTTGAACACTGAAGCTTTCTTT. The gene calls are TRBV6-6 and TRBJ1-1; D possibly corresponds to TRBD1 (6 bases). V was pared by 7 bases and J by 0 bases, with 12 bases between. Germline CDR1 MNHNY, CDR2 SVGAGI (reference sequence). This CDR3 spans 14 amino acids.

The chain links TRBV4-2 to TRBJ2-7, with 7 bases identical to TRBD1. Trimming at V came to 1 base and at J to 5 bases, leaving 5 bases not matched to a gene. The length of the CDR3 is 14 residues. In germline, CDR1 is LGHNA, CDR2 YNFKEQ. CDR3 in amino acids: CASSQGPDRDEQYF. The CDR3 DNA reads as TGTGCCAGCAGCCAAGGCCCTGACAGGGACGAGCAGTACTTC.

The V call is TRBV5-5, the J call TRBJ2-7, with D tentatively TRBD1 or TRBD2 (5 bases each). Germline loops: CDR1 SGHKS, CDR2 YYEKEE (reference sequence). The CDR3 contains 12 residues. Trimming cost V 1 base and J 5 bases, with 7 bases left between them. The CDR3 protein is CASSLWGNEQYF. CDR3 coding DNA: TGTGCCAGCAGCTTGTGGGGGAACGAGCAGTACTTC.

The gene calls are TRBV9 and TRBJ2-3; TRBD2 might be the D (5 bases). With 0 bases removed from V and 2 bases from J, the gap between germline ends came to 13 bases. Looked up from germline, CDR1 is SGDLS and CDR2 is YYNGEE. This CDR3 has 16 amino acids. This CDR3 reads CASSVGGIDHTDTQYF. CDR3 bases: TGTGCCAGCAGCGTAGGAGGGATCGATCACACAGATACGCAGTATTTT.

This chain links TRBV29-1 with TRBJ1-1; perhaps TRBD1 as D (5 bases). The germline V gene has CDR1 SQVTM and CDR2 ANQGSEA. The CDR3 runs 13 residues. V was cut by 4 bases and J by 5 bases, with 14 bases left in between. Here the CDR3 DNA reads TGCAGCGTTGGCCCAGGGTTGGGGACTGAAGCTTTCTTT. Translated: CSVGPGLGTEAFF.

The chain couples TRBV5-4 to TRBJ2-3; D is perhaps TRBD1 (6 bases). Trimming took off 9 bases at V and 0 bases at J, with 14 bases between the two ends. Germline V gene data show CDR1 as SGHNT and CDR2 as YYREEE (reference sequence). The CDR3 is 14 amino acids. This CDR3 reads CANSDRTSTDTQYF. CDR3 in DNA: TGTGCCAATTCGGACAGAACTAGCACAGATACGCAGTATTTT.

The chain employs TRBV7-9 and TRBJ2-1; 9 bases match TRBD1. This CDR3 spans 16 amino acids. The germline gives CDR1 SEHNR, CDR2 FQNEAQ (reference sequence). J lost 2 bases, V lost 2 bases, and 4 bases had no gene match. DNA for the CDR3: TGTGCCAGCAGCTTACGCCGACAGGGGGCCTACAATGAGCAGTTCTTC. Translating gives CASSLRRQGAYNEQFF.

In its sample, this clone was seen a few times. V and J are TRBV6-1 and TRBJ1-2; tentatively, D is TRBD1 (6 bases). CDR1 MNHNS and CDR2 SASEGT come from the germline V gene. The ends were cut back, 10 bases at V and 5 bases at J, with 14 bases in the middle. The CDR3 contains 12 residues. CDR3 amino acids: CAIYTQGYGYTF. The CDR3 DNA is TGTGCCATCTACACACAGGGATATGGCTACACCTTC.

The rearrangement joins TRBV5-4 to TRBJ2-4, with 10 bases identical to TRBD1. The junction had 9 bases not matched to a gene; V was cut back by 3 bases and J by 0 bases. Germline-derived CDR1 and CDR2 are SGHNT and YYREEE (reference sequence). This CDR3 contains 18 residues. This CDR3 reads CASSSGQGEPLAKNIQYF. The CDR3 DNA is TGTGCCAGCAGCTCAGGACAGGGGGAACCCTTAGCCAAAAACATTCAGTACTTC.

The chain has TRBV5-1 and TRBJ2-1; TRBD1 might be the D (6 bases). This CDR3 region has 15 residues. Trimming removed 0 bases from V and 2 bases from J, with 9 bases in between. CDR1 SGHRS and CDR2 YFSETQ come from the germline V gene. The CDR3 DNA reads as TGCGCCAGCAGCTTGGAGGGGGTTACCTACAATGAGCAGTTCTTC. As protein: CASSLEGVTYNEQFF.

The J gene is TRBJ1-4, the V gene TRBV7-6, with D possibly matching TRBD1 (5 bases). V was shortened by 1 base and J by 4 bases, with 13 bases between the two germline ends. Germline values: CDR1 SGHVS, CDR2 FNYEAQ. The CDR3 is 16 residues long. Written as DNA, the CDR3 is TGTGCCAGCAGCTTAGAGGGAGCAGGGATTAATGAAAAACTGTTTTTT. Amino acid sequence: CASSLEGAGINEKLFF.

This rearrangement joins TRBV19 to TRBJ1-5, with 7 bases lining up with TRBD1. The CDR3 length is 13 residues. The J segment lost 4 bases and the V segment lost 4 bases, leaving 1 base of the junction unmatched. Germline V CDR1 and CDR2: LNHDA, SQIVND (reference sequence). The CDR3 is CASSTGQNQPQHF. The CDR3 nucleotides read TGTGCCAGTAGTACGGGACAGAATCAGCCCCAGCATTTT.

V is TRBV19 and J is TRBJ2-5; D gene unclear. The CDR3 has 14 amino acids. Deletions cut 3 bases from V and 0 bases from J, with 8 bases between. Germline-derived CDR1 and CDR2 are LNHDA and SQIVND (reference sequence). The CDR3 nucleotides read TGTGCCAGTAGTATCGTCGCGTACCAAGAGACCCAGTACTTC. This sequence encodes CASSIVAYQETQYF.

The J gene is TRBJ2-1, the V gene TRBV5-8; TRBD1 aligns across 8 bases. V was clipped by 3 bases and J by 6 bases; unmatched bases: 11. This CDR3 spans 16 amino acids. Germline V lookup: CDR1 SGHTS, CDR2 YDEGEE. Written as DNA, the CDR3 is TGTGCCAGCAGCTACAGGACAGGGCCCGCCAGCAATGAGCAGTTCTTC. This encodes CASSYRTGPASNEQFF.

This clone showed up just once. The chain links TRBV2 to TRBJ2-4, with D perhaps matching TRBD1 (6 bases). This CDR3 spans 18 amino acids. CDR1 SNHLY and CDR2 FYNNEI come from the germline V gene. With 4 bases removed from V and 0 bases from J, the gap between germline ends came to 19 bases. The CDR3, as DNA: TGTGCCAGCAGTGGGTCGGGATTATTACAGGGAGCCAAAAACATTCAGTACTTC. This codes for CASSGSGLLQGAKNIQYF. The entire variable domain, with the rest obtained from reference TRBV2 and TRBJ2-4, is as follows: EPEVTQTPSHQVTQMGQEVILRCVPISNHLYFYWYRQILGQKVEFLVSFYNNEISEKSEIFDDQFSVERPDGSNFTLKIRSTKLEDSAMYFCASSGSGLLQGAKNIQYFGAGTRLSVL.

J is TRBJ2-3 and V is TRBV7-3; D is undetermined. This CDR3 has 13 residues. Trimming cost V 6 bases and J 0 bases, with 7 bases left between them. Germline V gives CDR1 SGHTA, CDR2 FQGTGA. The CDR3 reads CASRRSSTDTQYF. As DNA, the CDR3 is TGTGCCAGCAGACGCTCTAGCACAGATACGCAGTATTTT.

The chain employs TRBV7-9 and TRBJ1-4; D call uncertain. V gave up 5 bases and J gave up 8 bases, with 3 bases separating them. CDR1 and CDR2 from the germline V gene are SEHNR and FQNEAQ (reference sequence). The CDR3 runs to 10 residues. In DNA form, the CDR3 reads TGTGCCAGCAGCCCCGAAAAACTGTTTTTT. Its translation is CASSPEKLFF.

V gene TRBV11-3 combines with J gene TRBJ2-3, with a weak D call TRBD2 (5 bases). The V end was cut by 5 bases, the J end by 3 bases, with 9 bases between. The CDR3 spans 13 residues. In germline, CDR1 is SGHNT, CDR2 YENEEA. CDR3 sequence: CASSATGTDTQYF. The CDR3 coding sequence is TGTGCCAGCAGCGCGACGGGGACAGATACGCAGTATTTT.

The CDR3 spells CASGEGSLSNQPQHF. The CDR3 DNA reads TGTGCCAGCGGGGAAGGGAGCCTTAGCAATCAGCCCCAGCATTTT. This chain links TRBV6-5 with TRBJ1-5; D not resolved. There are 15 residues in the CDR3. The germline V gene encodes CDR1 MNHEY and CDR2 SVGAGI. V lost 8 bases and J lost 0, with 14 bases in between.

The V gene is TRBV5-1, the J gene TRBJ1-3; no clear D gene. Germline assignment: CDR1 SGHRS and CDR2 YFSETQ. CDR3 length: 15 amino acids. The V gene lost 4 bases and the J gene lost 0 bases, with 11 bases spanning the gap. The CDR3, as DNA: TGCGCCAGCAGCCCTACTTCCTACTCTGGAAACACCATATATTTT. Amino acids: CASSPTSYSGNTIYF.

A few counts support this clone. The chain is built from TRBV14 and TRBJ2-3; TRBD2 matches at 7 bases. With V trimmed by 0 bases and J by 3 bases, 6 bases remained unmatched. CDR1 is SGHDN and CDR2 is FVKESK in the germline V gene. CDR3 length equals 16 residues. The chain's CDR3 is CASSQDRLAVTDTQYF. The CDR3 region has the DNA TGTGCCAGCAGCCAAGATCGGCTAGCGGTGACAGATACGCAGTATTTT.

The CDR3 DNA follows: TGTGCCAGCAGTTACTCGAGGGGGCTCACTGAAGCTTTCTTT. Protein product: CASSYSRGLTEAFF. This rearrangement joins TRBV6-6 to TRBJ1-1, with 7 positions matching TRBD1. The CDR3 has 14 residues. Germline V gene sequence: CDR1 MNHNY, CDR2 SVGAGI (reference sequence). J gave up 4 bases and V 0 bases, and 2 bases lay outside the gene matches.

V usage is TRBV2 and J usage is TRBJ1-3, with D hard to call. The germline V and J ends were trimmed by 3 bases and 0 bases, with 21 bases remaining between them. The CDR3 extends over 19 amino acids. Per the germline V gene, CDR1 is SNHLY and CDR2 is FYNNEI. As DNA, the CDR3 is TGTGCCAGCAGTGATGGTTTGCGGCAGACCTTGAGCTCTGGAAACACCATATATTTT. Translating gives CASSDGLRQTLSSGNTIYF. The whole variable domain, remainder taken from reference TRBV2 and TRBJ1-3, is EPEVTQTPSHQVTQMGQEVILRCVPISNHLYFYWYRQILGQKVEFLVSFYNNEISEKSEIFDDQFSVERPDGSNFTLKIRSTKLEDSAMYFCASSDGLRQTLSSGNTIYFGEGSWLTVV.

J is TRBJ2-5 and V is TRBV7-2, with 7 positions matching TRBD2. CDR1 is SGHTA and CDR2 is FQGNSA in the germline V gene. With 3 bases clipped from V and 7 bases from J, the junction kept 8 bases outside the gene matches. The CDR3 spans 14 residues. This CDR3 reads CASSFSGVEGTQYF. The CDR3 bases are TGTGCCAGCAGCTTCAGCGGGGTTGAGGGGACCCAGTACTTC.

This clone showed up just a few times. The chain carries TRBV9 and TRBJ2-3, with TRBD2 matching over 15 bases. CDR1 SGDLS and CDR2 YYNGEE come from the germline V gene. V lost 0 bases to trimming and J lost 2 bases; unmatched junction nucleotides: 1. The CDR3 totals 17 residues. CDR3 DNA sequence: TGTGCCAGCAGCGTAGGGACTAGCGGGGGGGCCACAGATACGCAGTATTTT. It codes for CASSVGTSGGATDTQYF.

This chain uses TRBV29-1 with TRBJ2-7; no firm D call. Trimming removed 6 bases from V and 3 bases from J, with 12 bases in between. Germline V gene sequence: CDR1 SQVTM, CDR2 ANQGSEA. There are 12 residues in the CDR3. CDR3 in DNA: TGCAGCGTGACCCTATCCCGCTACGAGCAGTACTTC. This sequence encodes CSVTLSRYEQYF.

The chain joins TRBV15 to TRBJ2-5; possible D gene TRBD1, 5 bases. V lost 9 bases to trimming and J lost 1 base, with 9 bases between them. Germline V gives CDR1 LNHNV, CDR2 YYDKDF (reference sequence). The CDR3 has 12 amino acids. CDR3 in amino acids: CATSRAQETQYF. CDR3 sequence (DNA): TGTGCCACGTCCAGGGCCCAAGAGACCCAGTACTTC.

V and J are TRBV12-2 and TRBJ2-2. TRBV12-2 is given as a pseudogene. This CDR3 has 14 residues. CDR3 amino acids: CASRPGRWLGELFF. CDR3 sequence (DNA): TGTGCAAGTCGCCCGGGACGGTGGCTGGGGGAGCTGTTTTTT.

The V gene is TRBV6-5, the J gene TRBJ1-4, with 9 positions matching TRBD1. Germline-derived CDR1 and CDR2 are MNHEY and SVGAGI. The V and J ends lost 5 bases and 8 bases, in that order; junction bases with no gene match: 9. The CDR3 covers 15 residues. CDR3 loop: CASSLSGTGWEKLFF. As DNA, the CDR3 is TGTGCCAGCAGTCTATCCGGGACAGGGTGGGAAAAACTGTTTTTT.

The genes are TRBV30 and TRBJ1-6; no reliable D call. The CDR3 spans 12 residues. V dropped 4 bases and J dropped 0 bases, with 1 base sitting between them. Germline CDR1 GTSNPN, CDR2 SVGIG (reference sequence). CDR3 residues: CAWNSYNSPLHF. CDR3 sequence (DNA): TGTGCCTGGAACTCCTATAATTCACCCCTCCACTTT.

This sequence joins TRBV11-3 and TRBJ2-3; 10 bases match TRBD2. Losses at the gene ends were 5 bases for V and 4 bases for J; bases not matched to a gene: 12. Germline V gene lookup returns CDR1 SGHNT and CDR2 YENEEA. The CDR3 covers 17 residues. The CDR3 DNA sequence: TGTGCCAGCAGCCGGGGGGCTAGCGGGAGCAGGGCAGATACGCAGTATTTT. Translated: CASSRGASGSRADTQYF.